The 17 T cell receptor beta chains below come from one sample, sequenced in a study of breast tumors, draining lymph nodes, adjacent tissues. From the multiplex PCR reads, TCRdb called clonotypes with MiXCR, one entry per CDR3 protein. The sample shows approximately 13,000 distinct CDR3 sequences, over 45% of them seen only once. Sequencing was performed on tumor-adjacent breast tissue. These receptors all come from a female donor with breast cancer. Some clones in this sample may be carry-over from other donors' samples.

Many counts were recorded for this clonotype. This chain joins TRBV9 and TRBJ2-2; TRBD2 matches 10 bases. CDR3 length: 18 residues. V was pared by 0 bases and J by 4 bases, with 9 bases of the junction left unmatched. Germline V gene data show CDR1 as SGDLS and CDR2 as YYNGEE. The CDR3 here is CASSVVALAGVPTGELFF. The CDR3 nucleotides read TGTGCCAGCAGCGTAGTGGCCCTAGCGGGAGTTCCCACCGGGGAGCTGTTTTTT.

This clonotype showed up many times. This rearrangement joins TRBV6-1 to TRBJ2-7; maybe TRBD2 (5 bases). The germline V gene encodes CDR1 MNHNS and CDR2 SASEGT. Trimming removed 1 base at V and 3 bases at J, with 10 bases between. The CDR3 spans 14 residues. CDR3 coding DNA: TGTGCCAGCAGTGAAGTTGAGGGAAGCTACGAGCAGTACGTC. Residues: CASSEVEGSYEQYV.

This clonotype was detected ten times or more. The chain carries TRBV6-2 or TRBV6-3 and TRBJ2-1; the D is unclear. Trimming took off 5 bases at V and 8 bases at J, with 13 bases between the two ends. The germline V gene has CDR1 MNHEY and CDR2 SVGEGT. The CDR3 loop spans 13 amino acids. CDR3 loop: CASSPRPPYEQFF. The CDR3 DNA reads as TGTGCCAGCAGTCCCCGGCCTCCGTATGAGCAGTTCTTC.

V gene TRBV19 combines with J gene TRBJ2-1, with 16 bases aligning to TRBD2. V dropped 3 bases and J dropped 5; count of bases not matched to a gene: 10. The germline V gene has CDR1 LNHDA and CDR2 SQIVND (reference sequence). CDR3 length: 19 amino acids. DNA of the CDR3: TGTGCCAGTAGTATGGAGGGACTAGCGGGGGGGCCAAGAGACAATGAGCAGTTCTTC. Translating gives CASSMEGLAGGPRDNEQFF.

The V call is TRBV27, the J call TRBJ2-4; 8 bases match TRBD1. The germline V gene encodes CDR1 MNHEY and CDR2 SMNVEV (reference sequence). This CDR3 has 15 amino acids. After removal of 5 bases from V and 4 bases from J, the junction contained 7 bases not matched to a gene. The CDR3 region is CASSEGQGSKNIQYF. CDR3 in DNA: TGTGCCAGCAGTGAAGGACAGGGATCTAAAAACATTCAGTACTTC.

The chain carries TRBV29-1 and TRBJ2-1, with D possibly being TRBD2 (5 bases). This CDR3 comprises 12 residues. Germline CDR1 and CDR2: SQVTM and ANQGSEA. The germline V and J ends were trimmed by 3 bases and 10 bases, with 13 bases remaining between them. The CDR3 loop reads CSVERDRREQFF. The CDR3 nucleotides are TGCAGCGTTGAGAGGGATCGTAGGGAGCAGTTCTTC.

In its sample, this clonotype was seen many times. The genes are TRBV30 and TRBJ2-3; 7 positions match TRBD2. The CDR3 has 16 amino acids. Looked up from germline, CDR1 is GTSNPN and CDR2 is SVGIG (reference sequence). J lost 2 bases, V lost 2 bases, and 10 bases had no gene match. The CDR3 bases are TGTGCCTGGAGTATCCAGACTAGCTCAGACACAGATACGCAGTATTTT. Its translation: CAWSIQTSSDTDTQYF.

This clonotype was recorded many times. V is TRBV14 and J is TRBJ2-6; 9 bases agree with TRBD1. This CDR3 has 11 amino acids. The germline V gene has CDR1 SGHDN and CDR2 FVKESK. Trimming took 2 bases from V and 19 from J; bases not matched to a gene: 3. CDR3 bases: TGTGCCAGCAGCCAACTGGGACAGGGAACTTTC. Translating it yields CASSQLGQGTF.

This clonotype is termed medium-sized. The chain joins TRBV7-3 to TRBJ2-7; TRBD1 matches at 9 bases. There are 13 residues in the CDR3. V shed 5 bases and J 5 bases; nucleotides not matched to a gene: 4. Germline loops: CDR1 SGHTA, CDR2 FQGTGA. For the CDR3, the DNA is TGTGCCAGCAGCGTCGGACAGGGGAACGAGCAGTACTTC. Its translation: CASSVGQGNEQYF.

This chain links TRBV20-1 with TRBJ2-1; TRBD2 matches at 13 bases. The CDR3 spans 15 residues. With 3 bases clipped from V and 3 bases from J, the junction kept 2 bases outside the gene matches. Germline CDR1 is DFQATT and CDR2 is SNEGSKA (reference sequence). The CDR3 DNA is TGCAGTGCTAGCGGGACTAGCGGGATCTACAATGAGCAGTTCTTC. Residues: CSASGTSGIYNEQFF.

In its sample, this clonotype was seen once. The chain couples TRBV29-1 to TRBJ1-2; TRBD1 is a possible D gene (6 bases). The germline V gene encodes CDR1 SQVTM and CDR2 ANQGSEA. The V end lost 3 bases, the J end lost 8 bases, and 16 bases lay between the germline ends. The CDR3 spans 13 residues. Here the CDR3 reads CSVDIRGIRGYTF. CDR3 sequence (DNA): TGCAGCGTTGATATCAGGGGTATCAGGGGCTACACCTTC. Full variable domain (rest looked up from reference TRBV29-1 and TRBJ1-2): SAVISQKPSRDICQRGTSLTIQCQVDSQVTMMFWYRQQPGQSLTLIATANQGSEATYESGFVIDKFPISRPNLTFSTLTVSNMSPEDSSIYLCSVDIRGIRGYTFGSGTRLTVV.

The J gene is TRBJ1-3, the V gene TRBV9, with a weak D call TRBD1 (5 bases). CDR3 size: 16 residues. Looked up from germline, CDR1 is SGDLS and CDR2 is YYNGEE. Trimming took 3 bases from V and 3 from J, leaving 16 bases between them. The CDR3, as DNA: TGTGCCAGCAGCGCCGATGATGGGGCCGATGGAAACACCATATATTTT. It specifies CASSADDGADGNTIYF. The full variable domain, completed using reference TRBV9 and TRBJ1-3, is DSGVTQTPKHLITATGQRVTLRCSPRSGDLSVYWYQQSLDQGLQFLIQYYNGEERAKGNILERFSAQQFPDLHSELNLSSLELGDSALYFCASSADDGADGNTIYFGEGSWLTVV.

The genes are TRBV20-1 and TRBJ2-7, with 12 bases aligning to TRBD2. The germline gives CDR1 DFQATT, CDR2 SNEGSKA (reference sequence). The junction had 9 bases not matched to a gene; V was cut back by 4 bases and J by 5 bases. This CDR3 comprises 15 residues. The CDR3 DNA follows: TGCAGTGCTACTAGCGGGAGGGCCTTAAGAAACGAGCAGTACTTC. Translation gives CSATSGRALRNEQYF.

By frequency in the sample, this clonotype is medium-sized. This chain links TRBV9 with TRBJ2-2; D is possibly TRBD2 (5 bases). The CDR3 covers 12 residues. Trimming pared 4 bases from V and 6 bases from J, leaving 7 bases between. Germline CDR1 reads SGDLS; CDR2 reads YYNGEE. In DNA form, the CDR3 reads TGTGCCAGCAGCCTCGGGGCCGGGGAGCTGTTTTTT. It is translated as CASSLGAGELFF.

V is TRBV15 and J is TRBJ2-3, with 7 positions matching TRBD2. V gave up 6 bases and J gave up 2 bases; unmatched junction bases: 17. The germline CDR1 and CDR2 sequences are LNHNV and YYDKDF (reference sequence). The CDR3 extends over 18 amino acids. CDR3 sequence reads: CATRKNSGGLGTTDTQYF. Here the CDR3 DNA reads TGTGCCACCAGAAAAAATTCCGGGGGGTTAGGCACCACAGATACGCAGTATTTT.

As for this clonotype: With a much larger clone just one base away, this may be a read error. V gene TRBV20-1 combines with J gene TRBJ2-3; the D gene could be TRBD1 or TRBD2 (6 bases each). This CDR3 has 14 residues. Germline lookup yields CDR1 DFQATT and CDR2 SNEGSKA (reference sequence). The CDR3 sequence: CSAYGGKSTATQYF. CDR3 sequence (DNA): TGCAGTGCTTACGGGGGCAAGAGCACAGCTACGCAGTATTTT.

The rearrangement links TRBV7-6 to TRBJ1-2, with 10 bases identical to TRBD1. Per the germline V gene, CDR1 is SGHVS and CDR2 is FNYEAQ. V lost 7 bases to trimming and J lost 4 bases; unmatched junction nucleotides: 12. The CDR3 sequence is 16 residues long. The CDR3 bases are TGTGCCAGCATTAAAATTCGGGACAGGGGAAGCTATGGCTACACCTTC. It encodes CASIKIRDRGSYGYTF.